The clone carrying this TCR beta chain was seen many times. The TCR beta cDNA libraries contained unique molecular identifiers. TCRdb re-called the PCR reads with MiXCR, one entry per CDR3 protein. The data contain about 260,000 distinct CDR3 sequences, about 40% of them seen just once; the ten biggest clones take up around 4.7%. The sample is drawn from a study of post-analysis software for immune sequencing data. Sample: blood. The sequence was collected from a girl aged 10 to 17 with multiple sclerosis.

The CDR3 coding sequence is TGTGCCAGCAGCTTCCTAGCGGGAGGGGCTGAGACCCAGTACTTC. Protein sequence: CASSFLAGGAETQYF. The V and J genes are TRBV6-1 and TRBJ2-5; 12 bases match TRBD2. With 6 bases clipped from V and 5 bases from J, the junction kept 7 bases outside the gene matches. Germline V gene data show CDR1 as MNHNS and CDR2 as SASEGT. This CDR3 comprises 15 residues.